Described below is a single T cell receptor beta chain sequence and its context. This clonotype was observed a few times. Its antigen remains undetermined. No base quality values were provided; no much bigger clone lies one nucleotide off. The sample's treatment or condition label, in plain terms: live attenuated yellow fever vaccine strain. At each blood-draw timepoint, two biological replicates of bulk PBMCs were obtained. PBMCs were isolated from peripheral blood using a standard Ficoll-Paque protocol. TriZol was used to extract RNA from bulk PBMCs, CD4 and CD8 fractions, and dextramer-positive and dextramer-negative fractions. The record originates from a study of T cells after yellow fever vaccination (dated by TCRdb to between 2018 and 2020). General notes on the study: The SMART-Seq v4 Ultra Low Input RNA kit was used to prepare libraries from fractions with low cell numbers. The cohort comprised two healthy male donors, one aged 18 to 30 and one aged 30 to 40 years. To track T-cell clones before and after primary and booster YFV17D yellow fever vaccination, bulk TCR alpha and beta repertoires were sequenced longitudinally. Blood was drawn at multiple timepoints before and after primary and secondary immunization, with bulk PBMC replicates and cell subsets isolated. Overall study outcomes, separate from this receptor: The secondary T-cell response was found to be weaker but faster than the primary response, with a peak reached on day 5 rather than on day 15. After the booster, most of the clones that had expanded following primary vaccination were detected again (about 95% of CD4 and around nine tenths of CD8), which suggests that memory was broadly maintained. Because the study included only a couple of donors, the extent to which the findings can be generalized is limited. Computational filtering was required because FACS-sorted repertoires could contain abundant contaminating clonotypes from the bulk population. A small share of clonotypes occurred in both CD4 and CD8 compartments, likely arising from convergent recombination.

TCR cDNA was synthesized by 5'RACE template switching, which introduced a universal primer site and unique molecular identifiers. Priming for cDNA synthesis came from both the TCR alpha and TCR beta constant segments. Library amplification used two PCR steps, and the second PCR step added sample barcodes and sequencing adapters. Sequencing of libraries was done on Illumina HiSeq 2500 (2x100 bp) or NovaSeq (2x150 bp). Per the original workflow: Demultiplexing of reads and collapsing into UMI consensus sequences were performed with MIGEC, and V(D)J alignment was carried out with MiXCR. Vaccine-responding clonotypes were defined with edgeR using replicate PBMC samples, requiring FDR below 0.01 and a log2 fold change above 5 up to day 15. Each bulk clonotype received a CD4 or CD8 identity based on whether the sequenced CD4 or CD8 repertoire contained that clonotype at higher abundance. The public sequencing data were trimmed at Q25 with fastp and processed into clonotypes with MiXCR by TCRdb, which kept only in-frame beta chains. CDR3 protein duplicates are merged, each entry listing the most common genes and DNA. The V and J calls and clone size come from TCRdb's table, not from the authors' own analysis. In this sample the table shows about 580,000 distinct CDR3 sequences, about 17% of which occur a single time. In total, the top ten clones hold 17% of the sample.

Trimming removed 1 base from V and 5 bases from J, leaving 6 bases between the germline ends. The germline V gene encodes CDR1 SGHVS and CDR2 FNYEAQ. There are 13 amino acids in the CDR3, from cysteine to phenylalanine inclusive. Here the CDR3 DNA is all that survives: 39 bases in frame from base 1. The sequence was collected from a young man who received the YFV17D yellow fever vaccine. Sequenced material: PBMCs, taken 5 days after the first yellow fever vaccination. The chain employs TRBV7-6 and TRBJ1-5, with no D gene named confidently. The nucleotides read TGTGCCAGCAGCTTAGGTAATTATCAGCCCCAGCATTTT. Its coded protein is CASSLGNYQPQHF.